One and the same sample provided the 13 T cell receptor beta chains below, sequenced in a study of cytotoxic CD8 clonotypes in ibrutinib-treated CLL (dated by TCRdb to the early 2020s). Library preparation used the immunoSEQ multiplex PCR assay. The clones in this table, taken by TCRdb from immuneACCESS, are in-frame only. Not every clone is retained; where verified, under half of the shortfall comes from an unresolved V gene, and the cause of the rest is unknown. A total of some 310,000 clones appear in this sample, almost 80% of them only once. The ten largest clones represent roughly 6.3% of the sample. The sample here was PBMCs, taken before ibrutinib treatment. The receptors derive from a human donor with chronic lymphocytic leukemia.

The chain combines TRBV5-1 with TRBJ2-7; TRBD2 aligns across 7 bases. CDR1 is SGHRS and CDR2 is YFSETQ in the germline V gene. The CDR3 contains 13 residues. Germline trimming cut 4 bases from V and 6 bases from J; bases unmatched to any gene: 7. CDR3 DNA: TGCGCCAGCAGCGGGAGGGGTTCAGGCGAGCAGTACTTC. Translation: CASSGRGSGEQYF.

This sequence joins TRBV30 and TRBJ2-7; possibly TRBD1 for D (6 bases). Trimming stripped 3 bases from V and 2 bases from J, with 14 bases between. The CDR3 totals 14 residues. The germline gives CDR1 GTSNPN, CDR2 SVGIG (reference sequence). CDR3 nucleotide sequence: TGTGCCTGGAGAGCCCCACGGACAGCCTACGAGCAGTACTTC. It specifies CAWRAPRTAYEQYF.

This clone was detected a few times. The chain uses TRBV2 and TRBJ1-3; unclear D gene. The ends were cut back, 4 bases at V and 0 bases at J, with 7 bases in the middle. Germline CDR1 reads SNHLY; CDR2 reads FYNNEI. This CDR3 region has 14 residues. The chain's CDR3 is CASSAVSSGNTIYF. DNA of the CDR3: TGTGCCAGCAGTGCAGTGAGCTCTGGAAACACCATATATTTT.

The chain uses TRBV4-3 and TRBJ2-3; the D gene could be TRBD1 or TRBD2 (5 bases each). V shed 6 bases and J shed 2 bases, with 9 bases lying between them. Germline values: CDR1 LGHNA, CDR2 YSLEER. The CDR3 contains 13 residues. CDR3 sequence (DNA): TGCGCCAGCAGTTGGGACCCCACAGATACGCAGTATTTT. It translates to CASSWDPTDTQYF.

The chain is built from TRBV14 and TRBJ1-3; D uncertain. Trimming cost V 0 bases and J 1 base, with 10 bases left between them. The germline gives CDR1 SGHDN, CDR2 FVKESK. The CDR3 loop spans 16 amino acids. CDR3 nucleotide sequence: TGTGCCAGCAGCCAAGATGGAGGGTGGTCTGGAAACACCATATATTTT. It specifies CASSQDGGWSGNTIYF.

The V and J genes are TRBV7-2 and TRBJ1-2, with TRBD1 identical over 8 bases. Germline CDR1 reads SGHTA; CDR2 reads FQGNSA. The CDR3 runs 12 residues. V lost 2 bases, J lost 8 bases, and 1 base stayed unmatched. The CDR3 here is CASSLRQGGYTF. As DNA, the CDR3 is TGTGCCAGCAGCTTACGACAGGGGGGCTACACCTTC.

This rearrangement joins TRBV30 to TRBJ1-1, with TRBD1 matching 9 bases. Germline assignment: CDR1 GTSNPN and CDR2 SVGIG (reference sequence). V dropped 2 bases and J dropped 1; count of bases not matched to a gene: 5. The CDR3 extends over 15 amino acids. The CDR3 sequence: CAWSPGTGWNTEAFF. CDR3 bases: TGTGCCTGGAGTCCCGGGACAGGGTGGAACACTGAAGCTTTCTTT.

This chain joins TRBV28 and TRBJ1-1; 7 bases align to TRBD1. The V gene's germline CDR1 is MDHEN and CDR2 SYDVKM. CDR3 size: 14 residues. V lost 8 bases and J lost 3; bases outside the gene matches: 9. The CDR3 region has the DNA TGTGCCAGCGCCCCAGGGGGGTACGACACTGAAGCTTTCTTT. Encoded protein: CASAPGGYDTEAFF.

The CDR3 spells CASSRRENTEAFF. In DNA form, the CDR3 reads TGTGCCAGCAGCCGCAGGGAGAACACTGAAGCTTTCTTT. This chain joins TRBV27 and TRBJ1-1; TRBD1 might be the D (5 bases). CDR3 length: 13 residues. Looked up from germline, CDR1 is MNHEY and CDR2 is SMNVEV (reference sequence). V was shortened by 6 bases and J by 1 base, with 9 bases between the two germline ends.

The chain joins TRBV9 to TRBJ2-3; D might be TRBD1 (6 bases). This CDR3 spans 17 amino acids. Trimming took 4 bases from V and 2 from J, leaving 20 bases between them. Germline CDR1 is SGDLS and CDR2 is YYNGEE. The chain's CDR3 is CASSKPRGGDNTDTQYF. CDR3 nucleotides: TGTGCCAGCAGCAAACCCCGGGGTGGGGACAACACAGATACGCAGTATTTT.

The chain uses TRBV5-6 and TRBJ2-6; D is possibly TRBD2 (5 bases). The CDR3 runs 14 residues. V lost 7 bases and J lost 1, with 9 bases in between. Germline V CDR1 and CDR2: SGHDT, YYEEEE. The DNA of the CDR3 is TGTGCCAGCTTGCGACTATCTGGGGCCAACGTCCTGACTTTC. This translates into CASLRLSGANVLTF. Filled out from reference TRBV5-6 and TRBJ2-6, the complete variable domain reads DAGVTQSPTHLIKTRGQQVTLRCSPKSGHDTVSWYQQALGQGPQFIFQYYEEEERQRGNFPDRFSGHQFPNYSSELNVNALLLGDSALYLCASLRLSGANVLTFGAGSRLTVL.

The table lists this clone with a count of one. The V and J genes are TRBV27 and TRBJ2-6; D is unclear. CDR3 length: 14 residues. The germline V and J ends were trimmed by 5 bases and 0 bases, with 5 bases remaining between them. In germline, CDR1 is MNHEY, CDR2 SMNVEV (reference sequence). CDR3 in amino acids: CASSTLSGANVLTF. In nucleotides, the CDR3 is TGTGCCAGCAGTACTCTCTCTGGGGCCAACGTCCTGACTTTC.

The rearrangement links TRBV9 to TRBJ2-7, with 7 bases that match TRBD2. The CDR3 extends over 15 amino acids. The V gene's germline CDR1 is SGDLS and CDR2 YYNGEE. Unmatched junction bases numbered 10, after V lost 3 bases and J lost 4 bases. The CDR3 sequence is CASSAREGKEYEQYF. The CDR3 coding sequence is TGTGCCAGCAGCGCGAGGGAGGGTAAGGAGTACGAGCAGTACTTC.